This T cell receptor beta chain was sequenced for a study of tumor T cells in aggressive B-cell lymphoma. Clones were sequenced by immunoSEQ multiplex PCR, and TCRdb holds only the in-frame ones, with some missing. The table includes about 9,900 clones, 65% to 90% detected once. Germline CDR1 reads LNHDA; CDR2 reads SQIVND (reference sequence). The length of the CDR3 is 14 residues. J gave up 6 bases and V 6 bases, and 5 bases lay outside the gene matches. The chain joins TRBV19 to TRBJ1-4; 9 bases fit TRBD1. Sequenced: tumor tissue. This receptor was taken from an adult with diffuse large B cell lymphoma. The CDR3 DNA sequence: TGTGCCAGTAGGGACGGGACAGGGTATGAAAAACTGTTTTTT. This codes for CASRDGTGYEKLFF. The variable domain in full, completed from reference TRBV19 and TRBJ1-4, reads DGGITQSPKYLFRKEGQNVTLSCEQNLNHDAMYWYRQDPGQGLRLIYYSQIVNDFQKGDIAEGYSVSREKKESFPLTVTSAQKNPTAFYLCASRDGTGYEKLFFGSGTQLSVL.